This T cell receptor (beta chain) was retrieved from a study of Graves' ophthalmopathy and Graves' hyperthyroidism. RNA transcripts were the template, and TCR beta CDR3 regions were amplified from them. HTBI primers were employed in first-round RT-PCR, then a second-round multiplex PCR followed. TCRdb passed the multiplex PCR reads through MiXCR, listing each CDR3 protein once. The top ten clones hold more than 5.5% of a sample with roughly 610,000 distinct CDR3 sequences, 22% of them seen once. Germline lookup yields CDR1 MNHNS and CDR2 SASEGT. The J segment lost 7 bases and the V segment lost 7 bases, leaving 11 bases of the junction unmatched. The CDR3 has 15 residues. This clonotype was found a few times.

Sequences were obtained from peripheral blood. This clonotype was obtained from a woman between 18 and 29 years old with stable Graves' hyperthyroidism. Some clones in this sample may be carry-over from other donors' samples. The chain is built from TRBV6-1 and TRBJ2-7; TRBD1 aligns across 12 bases. CDR3 protein: CASKPPGQGAGEQYF. CDR3 coding DNA: TGTGCCAGCAAACCCCCGGGACAGGGGGCCGGGGAGCAGTACTTC.